The 2 T cell receptor beta chains in this list originate from one sample, sequenced in a study of cytotoxic CD8 clonotypes in ibrutinib-treated CLL. Data came from immunoSEQ multiplex PCR; TCRdb stores just in-frame clones and leaves some out. This sample carries hundreds of thousands of clones, 79% of them seen once, and the ten largest clones take about an eighth. The source was PBMCs, collected after 12 months of ibrutinib treatment. Source of these receptors: a human donor with chronic lymphocytic leukemia.

This chain links TRBV7-8 with TRBJ2-1; TRBD2 matches 7 bases. The germline V gene has CDR1 SGHVS and CDR2 FQNEAQ. Trimming cost V 3 bases and J 6 bases; bases outside gene matches: 5. The CDR3 length is 14 residues. The CDR3 loop is CASSFSGTFNEQFF. The CDR3 DNA sequence: TGTGCCAGCAGCTTCAGCGGGACGTTCAATGAGCAGTTCTTC.

J is TRBJ2-7 and V is TRBV13, with D possibly matching TRBD1 (6 bases). V was trimmed by 0 bases and J by 2 bases, leaving 17 bases between them. The CDR3 sequence is 17 residues long. Germline V CDR1 and CDR2: PRHDT, FYEKMQ (reference sequence). The CDR3 bases are TGTGCCAGCAGCTTAGGGATTGGCAGGGGTTTTCCCTACGAGCAGTACTTC. Translation: CASSLGIGRGFPYEQYF.